This is a list of T cell receptor beta chains from one sample in a study of T cell changes during pregnancy in multiple sclerosis. Profiled with immunoSEQ multiplex PCR; TCRdb holds only in-frame clones, not every one. The sample lists about 51,000 clones, 93% occurring once. The sequencing used peripheral blood, collected in the second trimester of pregnancy. These receptors all stem from a female donor with multiple sclerosis, enrolled in a pregnancy study. The CDR3 runs from the conserved cysteine through the conserved F or W. The order of the fields is D gene, V gene, J gene, clone size, CDR3 DNA, CDR3 protein. A D gene is named only where the DNA matches it firmly. Rows may omit the clone size; those that give it use once, few, many or a size class.

TRBD1	TRBV7-4	TRBJ1-5	-	TGTGCCAGCAGCTCGGAGGACAGGGGGAATCAGCCCCAGCATTTT	CASSSEDRGNQPQHF
TRBD2	TRBV5-1	TRBJ2-5	-	TGCGCCAGCAGCCGGGGGGATCTGACTAGCGGACAAGAGACCCAGTACTTC	CASSRGDLTSGQETQYF
-	TRBV20-1	TRBJ2-3	once	TGCAGTGGCGGGGGCCCAGATACGCAGTATTTT	CSGGGPDTQYF
-	TRBV7-9	TRBJ2-5	-	TGTGCCAGCAGCCTCGACAGGAACCAAGAGACCCAGTACTTC	CASSLDRNQETQYF
-	TRBV6-6	TRBJ2-5	once	TGTGCCAGCAGTTACTCAGGGACTCGGCACCAGTACTTC	CASSYSGTRHQYF
-	TRBV21-1	TRBJ1-4	-	TGTGCCAGCACCCCATCGAGAGCAACTAATGAAAAACTGTTTTTT	CASTPSRATNEKLFF
-	TRBV6-5	TRBJ2-7	-	TGTGCCAGCAGAAGGGGACTGATTTCTTCCGAGCAGTACTTC	CASRRGLISSEQYF
-	TRBV4-3	TRBJ2-3	-	TGCGCCAGCAGTACACAACTCTCCGGCCAGGCAGATACGCAGTATTTT	CASSTQLSGQADTQYF
-	TRBV6-1	TRBJ2-7	-	TGTGCCAGCAGTGGAGACACCCTGAGCTCCTACGAGCAGTACTTC	CASSGDTLSSYEQYF
-	TRBV7-9	TRBJ2-5	-	TGTGCCAGCAGCCCCGGGGTCCAAGAGACCCAGTACTTC	CASSPGVQETQYF
TRBD2	TRBV7-3	TRBJ2-3	-	TGTGCCAGCAGCTTAGTGGGAGGTGGGGGAGGGGATACGCAGTATTTT	CASSLVGGGGGDTQYF
-	TRBV19	TRBJ2-2	-	TGTGCCAGTAGTCGAGGACGTATAGCGGAAACGAACACCGGGGAGCTGTTTTTT	CASSRGRIAETNTGELFF
TRBD2	TRBV4-3	TRBJ2-3	-	TGCGCCAGCAGCCAGGACCCACCTCGCGGGAGGACAGATACGCAGTATTTT	CASSQDPPRGRTDTQYF
TRBD1	TRBV27	TRBJ1-5	-	TGTGCCAGCAGGTATCAGGGGGCGAATCAGCCCCAGCATTTT	CASRYQGANQPQHF
TRBD2	TRBV7-9	TRBJ2-7	-	TGTGCCAGCAGCTTAGCGTCGACTAGCGGGAGGGCCGGCGAGCAGTACTTC	CASSLASTSGRAGEQYF
TRBD2	TRBV5-1	TRBJ2-1	-	TGCGCCAGCAGCTTAGGTGGGGCTAGCGGGTACAATGAGCAGTTCTTC	CASSLGGASGYNEQFF
-	TRBV30	TRBJ2-7	-	TGTGCCTGGAGTGTGGGTGGGGGGTACGAGCAGTACTTC	CAWSVGGGYEQYF
-	TRBV28	TRBJ2-1	-	TGTGCCAGCAGCCGCCCGGAGGGCCTAAGGTACAATGAGCAGTTCTTC	CASSRPEGLRYNEQFF
-	TRBV2	TRBJ2-1	-	TGTGCCAGCAGTGAAGACGTGGGGGGATTCAATGAGCAGTTCTTC	CASSEDVGGFNEQFF
-	TRBV5-6	TRBJ2-5	-	TGTGCCAGCAGCCCGAGAGGCCTTCTAGCCCACCAAGAGACCCAGTACTTC	CASSPRGLLAHQETQYF
TRBD1	TRBV5-1	TRBJ2-5	-	TGCGCCAGCAGCTCCCCAGGGGGCTTTGAGACCCAGTACTTC	CASSSPGGFETQYF
TRBD1	TRBV15	TRBJ2-7	-	TGTGCCACCAGCGGAAAGGGACAGGGGGCCTACGAGCAGTACTTC	CATSGKGQGAYEQYF
-	TRBV19	TRBJ1-2	-	TGTGCCAGTAGTAATACACGCCTCGGGCAGGGGAAGGACGGCTACACCTTC	CASSNTRLGQGKDGYTF
-	TRBV5-1	TRBJ1-1	-	TGCGCCAGCAGCTTTACCCGAGCCCTGAACACTGAAGCTTTCTTT	CASSFTRALNTEAFF
TRBD1	TRBV30	TRBJ1-2	-	TGTGCCTGGAGCCATCCGACAGGGTTTTTGGCTGGCTACACCTTC	CAWSHPTGFLAGYTF
TRBD2	TRBV29-1	TRBJ2-3	-	TGCAGCGTTAGCGGGAGTGTGGATACGCAGTATTTT	CSVSGSVDTQYF